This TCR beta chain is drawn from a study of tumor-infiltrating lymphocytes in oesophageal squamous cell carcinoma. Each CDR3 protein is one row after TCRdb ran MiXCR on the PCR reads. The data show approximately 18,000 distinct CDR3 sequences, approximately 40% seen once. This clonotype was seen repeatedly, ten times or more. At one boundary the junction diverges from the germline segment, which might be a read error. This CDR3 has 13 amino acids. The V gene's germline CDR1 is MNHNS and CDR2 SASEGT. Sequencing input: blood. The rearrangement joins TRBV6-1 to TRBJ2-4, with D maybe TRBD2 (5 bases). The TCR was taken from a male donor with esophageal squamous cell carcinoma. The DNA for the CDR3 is TGTGCCAGCAGTGATCTCGGGGTTCTGTCCCTCCACTTC. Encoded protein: CASSDLGVLSLHF.